Presented here are 6 T cell receptor beta chains from one specimen sequenced in a study of tumor-infiltrating lymphocytes in oesophageal squamous cell carcinoma listed by TCRdb under 2016. Libraries came from PCR. Sequencing instrument: Illumina HiSeq 2000. TCRdb reprocessing: public reads trimmed at Q25 with fastp, clones called with MiXCR, in-frame beta chains kept. CDR3 protein duplicates are merged, each entry listing the most common genes and DNA. The sample table holds roughly 16,000 distinct CDR3 sequences, of which less than 50% were seen once. The top ten hold about 44% of the sample. Sequenced sample: normal esophageal tissue next to the tumor. The receptors come from a female donor with esophageal squamous cell carcinoma.

The table lists this clonotype with a few counts. The chain joins TRBV7-9 to TRBJ1-1; D ambiguous. Germline-derived CDR1 and CDR2 are SEHNR and FQNEAQ (reference sequence). Trimming took off 6 bases at V and 7 bases at J, with 12 bases between the two ends. CDR3 length: 12 residues. The CDR3 loop reads CASSQDGYEAFF. In DNA form, the CDR3 reads TGTGCCAGCAGTCAGGACGGTTATGAAGCTTTCTTT.

The chain links TRBV7-6 to TRBJ2-2, with 10 bases lining up with TRBD2. The V gene end was trimmed by 1 base and the J gene end by 4 bases; junction bases not matched to a gene: 6. Germline V CDR1 and CDR2: SGHVS, FNYEAQ. This CDR3 contains 17 residues. The CDR3 bases are TGTGCCAGCAGCTTAGGAGCGGGAGGGCCGGGCACCGGGGAGCTGTTTTTT. Translated, it gives CASSLGAGGPGTGELFF.

Of note for this clonotype: The junction departs from the called germline gene at one end, perhaps through a read error. This chain joins TRBV7-6 and TRBJ2-3; 7 bases agree with TRBD1. The germline CDR1 and CDR2 sequences are SGHVS and FNYEAQ. This CDR3 contains 16 residues. The CDR3 bases are TGTGCTAGCAGCCGTACTCCGGGACAGAGCACAGATACGCAGTATTTT. This sequence encodes CASSRTPGQSTDTQYF.

This clonotype was seen only a few times. This rearrangement joins TRBV7-2 to TRBJ2-1; 8 bases fit TRBD1. CDR1 is SGHTA and CDR2 is FQGNSA in the germline V gene. The CDR3 covers 15 residues. Trimming cost V 5 bases and J 4 bases; bases outside gene matches: 7. The CDR3 here is CASSPGDRPYNEQFF. The CDR3 DNA reads as TGTGCCAGCAGCCCGGGGGACAGGCCATACAATGAGCAGTTCTTC.

There are many counts of this clonotype. CDR3 nucleotides: TGTGCCATCAGTTGGGTTGGGCTAGCGGGTAACAATGAGCAGTTCTTC. It encodes CAISWVGLAGNNEQFF. The chain uses TRBV10-3 and TRBJ2-1; 8 nucleotides align to TRBD2. The CDR3 consists of 16 residues. Trimming cost V 5 bases and J 5 bases; bases outside gene matches: 11. The germline V gene encodes CDR1 ENHRY and CDR2 SYGVKD.

The chain is built from TRBV7-4 and TRBJ2-1; TRBD1 might be the D (6 bases). V gave up 2 bases and J gave up 13 bases, with 18 bases separating them. The CDR3 extends over 14 amino acids. CDR1 and CDR2 from the germline V gene are SGHVT and SQSDAQ. CDR3 protein: CASSLMGDKNIQFF. The CDR3 DNA reads as TGTGCCAGCAGCTTAATGGGGGACAAAAACATTCAGTTCTTC. Variable domain in full (rest from reference TRBV7-4 and TRBJ2-1): GAGVSQSPRYKVAKRGRDVALRCDSISGHVTLYWYRQTLGQGSEVLTYSQSDAQRDKSGRPSGRFSAERPERSVSTLKIQRTEQGDSAVYLCASSLMGDKNIQFFGPGTRLTVL.